These T cell receptor beta chains were read from a single sample in a study of blood T cell repertoires in COVID-19. Repertoires were generated with immunoSEQ multiplex PCR, while TCRdb's copy carries only in-frame clones and drops some. The sample lists about 20,000 clones, around 90% occurring once. Input material: peripheral blood. The origin of the receptors is a human donor in a cohort sampled during active COVID-19. CDR3s include the opening cysteine and the closing phenylalanine or tryptophan. Size is omitted from some rows. Given values are once, few, many or a class for expanded clones.

TRBV6-1	TRBJ1-2	NA	CASSEYGTRLGYTF
TRBV2	TRBJ2-3	NA	CASEGGDRETDTQYF
TRBV2	TRBJ2-1	NA	CASRRTSSEAGEQFF
TRBV28	TRBJ1-4	NA	CATVGQGSNEKLFF
TRBV23-1	TRBJ1-1	NA	CASSPLTDLLFAFF
TRBV6-4	TRBJ2-5	NA	CASERGKETQYF
TRBV10-3	TRBJ2-7	NA	CAISWDRGSYEQYF
TRBV6-5	TRBJ2-7	NA	CASNDRNSYEQYF
TRBV7-6	TRBJ2-3	NA	CASSLGASGRPADTQYF
TRBV7-9	TRBJ2-2	NA	CASSLQGNTGELFF
TRBV7-9	TRBJ1-6	NA	CASSSGTGESPLHF
TRBV5-1	TRBJ2-6	few	CASSYRGGAGANVLTF
TRBV24-1	TRBJ2-2	NA	CAVQEHANTGELFF
TRBV7-8	TRBJ1-5	NA	CASSRGNNQPQHF
TRBV25-1	TRBJ2-3	few	CASSGTGGPITDTQYF
TRBV27	TRBJ1-1	once	CASSEASTVNTEAFF
TRBV7-9	TRBJ2-3	NA	CASSLLPGGYTQYF